This T cell receptor beta chain was obtained from a study of T cells in Graves' hyperthyroidism and ophthalmopathy. Overall study results and limits: For ophthalmopathy, model prediction preceded onset by a median about 6 months. Ophthalmopathy was separated from stable hyperthyroidism by a 13 V-J model.

This clonotype was seen repeatedly, ten times or more. Its antigen is undetermined. Patients aged 18 to 65 had newly diagnosed hyperthyroidism that had lasted under 2 months. Source material for PBMCs was more than 9.5 ml fresh peripheral blood. RNA transcripts were the template for amplifying TCR beta CDR3 regions. TCR CDR3 regions were first amplified by RT-PCR with HTBI primers. TCRdb analysed the multiplex PCR reads with MiXCR anew, one entry per CDR3 protein. Of approximately 380,000 distinct CDR3 sequences in the sample, 15% to 20% are singletons; the top ten hold roughly 3.5%. In germline, CDR1 is MNHEY, CDR2 SVGAGI. The CDR3 has 15 amino acids. The V end lost 4 bases, the J end lost 0 bases, and 12 bases lay between the germline ends.

The specimen sequenced was blood. This chain joins TRBV6-5 and TRBJ1-2, with D possibly TRBD1 on 5 matching bases. This clonotype originated in a woman aged 18 to 35 with Graves' hyperthyroidism. This CDR3 reads CASSSLGAANYGYTF. The CDR3 DNA sequence: TGTGCCAGCAGTTCCCTCGGGGCAGCTAACTATGGCTACACCTTC.